The 2 T cell receptor beta chains below come from one sample, sequenced in a study of blood T cells in healthy people across ages (dated by TCRdb to between 2014 and 2016). Libraries were prepared through 5' RACE. The sequencing machine was an Illumina HiSeq 2500. A second roughly 7 to 12 cycle PCR used a sample-barcoded 5' primer and a J-beta primer mix. The raw public reads went through TCRdb reprocessing: fastp at Q25, MiXCR clone calling, in-frame beta chains kept. A single entry per CDR3 protein holds the most common genes and DNA from its merged rows. The table for this sample lists hundreds of thousands of distinct CDR3 sequences; around 32% of them were counted only once. 15% of the sample belongs to the ten largest clones. The sequenced sample was blood. All receptors derive from a woman older than 75 in good health. Donor details come from another sample of the same person, matched by shared clones.

This clonotype was seen a few times. Being one base from a much bigger clone, this may be a read error. The CDR3 bases are TGTGCCAGCAGCCCCCGGGGAGCGGGGGGAGGGGATACGCAGTATTTT. Translation: CASSPRGAGGGDTQYF. The chain carries TRBV4-2 and TRBJ2-3, with 9 bases matching TRBD2. Germline V gives CDR1 LGHNA, CDR2 YNFKEQ. Trimming at V came to 4 bases and at J to 6 bases, leaving 11 bases not matched to a gene. This CDR3 has 16 residues.

In its sample, this clonotype was seen once. Written as DNA, the CDR3 is TGTGCCAGCACCTACAGAGGCGGGAGCCCCACAGATACGCAGTATTTT. It is translated as CASTYRGGSPTDTQYF. The rearrangement uses TRBV6-6 and TRBJ2-3; TRBD2 agrees at 7 bases. With 7 bases clipped from V and 2 bases from J, the junction kept 12 bases outside the gene matches. Germline assignment: CDR1 MNHNY and CDR2 SVGAGI (reference sequence). The CDR3 sequence is 16 residues long.